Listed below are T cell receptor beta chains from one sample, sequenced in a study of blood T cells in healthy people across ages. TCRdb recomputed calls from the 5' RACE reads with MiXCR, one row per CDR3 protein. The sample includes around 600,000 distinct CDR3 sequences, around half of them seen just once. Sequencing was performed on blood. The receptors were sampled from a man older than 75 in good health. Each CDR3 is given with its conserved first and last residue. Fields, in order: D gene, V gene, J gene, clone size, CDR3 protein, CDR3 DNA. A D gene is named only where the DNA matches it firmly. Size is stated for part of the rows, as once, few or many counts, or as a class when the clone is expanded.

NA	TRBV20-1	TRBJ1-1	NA	CSARGRGTEAFF	TGCAGTGCTAGAGGACGGGGAACTGAAGCTTTCTTT
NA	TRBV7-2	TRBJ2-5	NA	CASSRGPLETQYF	TGTGCCAGCAGCCGGGGCCCTCTGGAGACCCAGTACTTC
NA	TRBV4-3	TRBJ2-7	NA	CASSQDGAGTAYEQYF	TGCGCCAGCAGCCAAGATGGGGCCGGGACGGCCTACGAGCAGTACTTC
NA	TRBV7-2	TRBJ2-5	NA	CASSYREGTQYF	TGTGCCAGCTCTTACAGGGAGGGGACCCAGTACTTC
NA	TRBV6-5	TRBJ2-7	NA	CASSYSWVYEQYF	TGTGCCAGCAGTTACTCTTGGGTCTACGAGCAGTACTTC
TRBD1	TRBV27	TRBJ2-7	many	CASSMPTTGQRTYEQYF	TGTGCCAGCAGTATGCCGACAACGGGACAGAGAACCTACGAGCAGTACTTC
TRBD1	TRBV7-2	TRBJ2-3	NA	CASSIPGGTRGDTQYF	TGTGCCAGCAGCATCCCAGGGGGAACTCGTGGGGATACGCAGTATTTT
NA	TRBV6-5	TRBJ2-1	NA	CATTPRGPYNEQFF	TGTGCCACAACCCCCAGGGGACCGTACAATGAGCAGTTCTTC
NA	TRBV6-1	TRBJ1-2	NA	CASSAPGRDYGYTF	TGTGCCAGCAGTGCTCCGGGACGGGACTATGGCTACACCTTC
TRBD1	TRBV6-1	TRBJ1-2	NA	CASSSTGGPNYGYTF	TGTGCCAGCAGTTCGACAGGGGGCCCTAACTATGGCTACACCTTC
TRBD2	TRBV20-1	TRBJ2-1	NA	CSAFERGSSDEQFF	TGCAGTGCTTTCGAGCGGGGATCGAGCGATGAGCAGTTCTTC
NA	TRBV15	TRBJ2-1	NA	CATSNPGQMVHEQFF	TGTGCCACCAGCAATCCGGGGCAGATGGTTCATGAGCAGTTCTTC
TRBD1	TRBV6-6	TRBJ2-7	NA	CAGSNTGASSYEQYF	TGTGCCGGCAGCAACACAGGGGCCTCCTCCTACGAGCAGTACTTC
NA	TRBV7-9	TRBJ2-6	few	CASSPRRSSGANVLTF	TGTGCCAGCAGCCCCCGACGGTCCTCTGGGGCCAACGTCCTGACTTTC
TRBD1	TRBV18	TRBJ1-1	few	CASSNRGQGDTEAFF	TGTGCCAGCTCAAATAGGGGACAGGGCGACACTGAAGCTTTCTTT
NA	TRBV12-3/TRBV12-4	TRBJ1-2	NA	CASSTRGGMEVYGYTF	TGTGCCAGCAGTACCCGAGGGGGGATGGAGGTCTATGGCTACACCTTC
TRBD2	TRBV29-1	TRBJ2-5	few	CSVERGGQETQYF	TGCAGCGTTGAACGGGGGGGGCAAGAGACCCAGTACTTC
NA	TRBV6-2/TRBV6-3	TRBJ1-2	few	CASSYRPNYGYTF	TGTGCCAGCAGCTACAGGCCTAACTATGGCTACACCTTC
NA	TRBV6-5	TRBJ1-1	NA	CASSYLRGAEAFF	TGTGCCAGCAGTTACCTCCGCGGGGCTGAAGCTTTCTTT
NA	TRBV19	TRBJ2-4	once	CASSIEVGGASASKNIQYF	TGTGCCAGTAGTATTGAGGTCGGCGGGGCATCCGCATCCAAAAACATTCAGTACTTC
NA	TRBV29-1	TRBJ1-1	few	CSVGEGGEAFF	TGCAGCGTTGGGGAGGGTGGGGAAGCTTTCTTT
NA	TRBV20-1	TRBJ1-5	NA	CSAAVSGSGNPPQHF	TGCAGTGCCGCCGTCTCGGGGAGTGGCAATCCGCCCCAGCATTTT
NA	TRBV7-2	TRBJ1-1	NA	CASSLAGPGEAFF	TGTGCCAGCAGCTTAGCGGGCCCCGGGGAAGCTTTCTTT
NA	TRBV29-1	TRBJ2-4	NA	CSVEQDVAKNIQYF	TGCAGCGTTGAACAGGACGTAGCCAAAAACATTCAGTACTTC
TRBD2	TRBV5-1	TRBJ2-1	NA	CASSLQLAGGHYNEQFF	TGCGCCAGCAGCTTGCAACTAGCGGGGGGGCACTACAATGAGCAGTTCTTC
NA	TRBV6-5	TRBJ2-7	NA	CASSSSFGEQYF	TGTGCCAGCAGTTCTAGCTTTGGTGAGCAGTACTTC